This T cell receptor delta chain was identified in a study of Vδ1+ human thymocytes. Findings and caveats of the study: In the thymus, TRG and TRD repertoires looked highly polyclonal with Gaussian CDR3 lengths.

V was clipped by 0 bases and J by 4 bases, with 15 bases between them. Germline lookup yields CDR1 TSWWSYY and CDR2 QGS. This CDR3 spans 16 amino acids. Sequences come from RNA converted to cDNA by reverse transcription. CDR3 amplicons came from multiplex PCR with pooled V-gene forward and constant-region reverse primers. TCRdb called clones anew from the multiplex PCR reads with CATT. The data hold about 25,000 delta-chain clones, with 29% observed a single time. This clone was detected only once. Its antigen is as yet unknown. J is TRDJ1 and V is TRDV1; a possible D gene is TRDD2 (5 bases). This sequence was found in a boy under two years old who had congenital heart surgery. What was sequenced was Vdelta1+ gamma-delta thymocytes from the thymus. Subset meaning: FACS-sorted CD3+ TCRalphabeta- TCRVdelta1+ TCRVdelta2- thymocytes. CDR3 nucleotide sequence: TGTGCTCTTGGGGAACTATCAATTCCTCGGCGCGATAAACTCATCTTT. Its translation is CALGELSIPRRDKLIF.